This T cell receptor (beta chain) came from a study of cytomegalovirus exposure and HLA in healthy donors. Study background: Unique TCR beta sequences numbering some 120 million came from around 180 million T cells in an earlier analysis. Study-level points and caveats: Several of the most significant clusters appeared linked to common viral pathogens, based on a later analysis. Sequence variants that were highly shared formed a cluster that was likely a sequencing artifact.

The PCR used 60 Vbeta and 13 Jbeta primers. Clones were sequenced by immunoSEQ multiplex PCR, and TCRdb holds only the in-frame ones, with some missing. The sample has more than 150,000 clones; roughly 74% are singletons. Losses at the gene ends were 0 bases for V and 1 base for J; bases not matched to a gene: 3. The germline CDR1 and CDR2 sequences are SNHLY and FYNNEI. This CDR3 is built from 16 residues. In the case of this clone: Antigen specificity is unknown.

Sequencing was carried out using PBMCs. The V gene is TRBV2, the J gene TRBJ2-5, with TRBD2 identical over 9 bases. The receptor was isolated from a woman aged 25 to 39 in good health and CMV-seropositive. In nucleotides, the CDR3 is TGTGCCAGCAGTGAAGCCAGCGGGGGGACCCAAGAGACCCAGTACTTC. As protein: CASSEASGGTQETQYF.